The 10 T cell receptor beta chains below come from one sample, sequenced in a study of early T cells in non-severe SARS-CoV-2 infection. TCRdb passed the 5' RACE reads through MiXCR, listing each CDR3 protein once. This table has about 100,000 distinct CDR3 sequences, about 13% appearing once. The sequenced material came from whole blood. The receptors come from an adult who was a healthcare worker with PCR-confirmed SARS-CoV-2 infection or an uninfected control (not recorded which).

There are a few counts of this clonotype. The V call is TRBV20-1, the J call TRBJ1-1; D remains ambiguous. Germline values: CDR1 DFQATT, CDR2 SNEGSKA (reference sequence). This CDR3 spans 11 amino acids. Trimming shortened V by 7 bases and J by 1 base, and 7 bases separated the two germline ends. As DNA, the CDR3 is TGCAGTGGGGAGAGGAACACTGAAGCTTTCTTT. It yields the protein CSGERNTEAFF.

The chain joins TRBV6-2 or TRBV6-3 to TRBJ2-5; D perhaps matches TRBD1 (6 bases). Trimming removed 3 bases at V and 5 bases at J, with 13 bases between. This CDR3 has 14 amino acids. CDR1 and CDR2 (germline): MNHEY, SVGEGT. The CDR3 DNA is TGTGCCAGCAGTTATAGTAGGGGGTATGAGACCCAGTACTTC. Translated: CASSYSRGYETQYF.

This clonotype was observed many times. The chain uses TRBV11-2 and TRBJ1-5; no firm D call. Trimming took 0 bases from V and 3 from J, leaving 9 bases between them. The CDR3 runs to 15 residues. Germline loops: CDR1 SGHAT, CDR2 FQNNGV. The CDR3 nucleotides are TGTGCCAGCAGCTTAGACGGCTACCTCAATCAGCCCCAGCATTTT. Its translation is CASSLDGYLNQPQHF.

This clonotype was seen at least ten times. The chain joins TRBV2 to TRBJ1-3, with D unclear. CDR1 and CDR2 from the germline V gene are SNHLY and FYNNEI. This CDR3 has 14 amino acids. Trimming cost V 6 bases and J 2 bases, with 11 bases left between them. The CDR3 nucleotides are TGTGCCAGCAGGGGCGGAGGAACTGGAAACACCATATATTTT. The encoded protein is CASRGGGTGNTIYF.

The chain has TRBV11-3 and TRBJ2-1, with 12 bases aligning to TRBD1. The germline V gene encodes CDR1 SGHNT and CDR2 YENEEA. The CDR3 is 15 amino acids. The V and J ends lost 7 bases and 6 bases, in that order; junction bases with no gene match: 7. Written as DNA, the CDR3 is TGTGCCAGCACACCGGGGACAGGGGGCCTCAATGAGCAGTTCTTC. Translated: CASTPGTGGLNEQFF. The complete variable domain, with remaining parts taken from reference TRBV11-3 and TRBJ2-1, reads EAGVVQSPRYKIIEKKQPVAFWCNPISGHNTLYWYLQNLGQGPELLIRYENEEAVDDSQLPKDRFSAERLKGVDSTLKIQPAELGDSAVYLCASTPGTGGLNEQFFGPGTRLTVL.

CDR3 in DNA: TGTGCCAGCAGTTTCCCGGGGACTAGCGGGGGCCGGGCGGATACGCAGTATTTT. Amino acid sequence: CASSFPGTSGGRADTQYF. The chain has TRBV2 and TRBJ2-3, with TRBD2 matching over 14 bases. The length of the CDR3 is 18 residues. V dropped 5 bases and J dropped 6; count of bases not matched to a gene: 13. The germline CDR1 and CDR2 sequences are SNHLY and FYNNEI.

In its sample, this clonotype was seen a few times. The chain joins TRBV11-2 to TRBJ1-1; 8 bases fit TRBD1. CDR3 length: 14 amino acids. With 4 bases clipped from V and 5 bases from J, the junction kept 6 bases outside the gene matches. Per germline, CDR1 SGHAT and CDR2 FQNNGV. This chain's CDR3 is CASSSRTGRTEAFF. The CDR3 bases are TGTGCCAGCAGCTCCCGGACAGGGAGGACTGAAGCTTTCTTT.

The chain joins TRBV29-1 to TRBJ1-1; a weak D match, TRBD1 (6 bases). The V gene's germline CDR1 is SQVTM and CDR2 ANQGSEA. The CDR3 has 14 residues. Deletions cut 6 bases from V and 1 base from J, with 15 bases between. The CDR3 DNA reads as TGCAGCGTAGACAGGAGTCTGGGGAACACTGAAGCTTTCTTT. Residues: CSVDRSLGNTEAFF.

Here the CDR3 reads CASSRTSTGGETQYF. Written as DNA, the CDR3 is TGTGCCAGCAGCCGAACCTCGACAGGGGGCGAGACCCAGTACTTC. The rearrangement links TRBV7-2 to TRBJ2-5; 10 bases align to TRBD1. This CDR3 contains 15 residues. The germline V gene encodes CDR1 SGHTA and CDR2 FQGNSA. The ends lost 5 bases at V and 5 bases at J; junction bases unmatched: 8.

This clonotype has a count of ten or more. V and J are TRBV6-5 and TRBJ2-3, with TRBD2 matching over 7 bases. V shed 4 bases and J 6 bases; nucleotides not matched to a gene: 4. The length of the CDR3 is 13 residues. Germline V CDR1 and CDR2: MNHEY, SVGAGI. The CDR3, as DNA: TGTGCCAGCAGTTCCCACGGGGGGGATACGCAGTATTTT. Protein sequence: CASSSHGGDTQYF.